This T cell receptor beta chain was recorded in a study of OX40 agonist ivuxolimab in advanced cancers. Looked up from germline, CDR1 is MNHEY and CDR2 is SMNVEV (reference sequence). The length of the CDR3 is 18 residues. After removal of 8 bases from V and 0 bases from J, the junction contained 12 bases not matched to a gene. The assay was immunoSEQ multiplex PCR, and TCRdb's table has in-frame clones only and misses some. Of about 64,000 clones listed, approximately 79% were seen once; the top ten hold 2% to 2.5%. V gene TRBV27 combines with J gene TRBJ2-1, with 11 bases that match TRBD2. The sequence was obtained from an adult with an advanced solid tumor such as melanoma, head and neck, liver or kidney cancer. The source material was CD4+ or CD8+ T cells sorted from blood, sampled in a trial of the OX40 agonist ivuxolimab. The CDR3 coding sequence is TGTGCCAGCTCCGACCCTAGCGGGGGGTCTTACTCCTACAATGAGCAGTTCTTC. Amino acid sequence: CASSDPSGGSYSYNEQFF.